This T cell receptor beta chain originates from a study of shared clonotypes between healthy human individuals (dated by TCRdb to 2020 to 2022). Broadly, across the study: The cohort included a few men and a couple of women between 18 and 49 years of age. Libraries were prepared and TCR repertoires were sequenced by different laboratories using diverse techniques, in order to increase sequencing depth and limit assay-specific biases. For each donor, CD4 naive and CD4 memory were each given three plates, CD8 naive was given two plates, and CD8 memory was given one plate. Per donor, leukapheresis produced somewhere between about 0.94 and 9.5 billion PBMCs. To estimate repertoire size and how much clonotypes are shared between individuals, the study performed deep sequencing of blood TCR repertoires from roughly five healthy adults. Study-level results and caveats: Higher generation probabilities were observed for clonotypes shared by all four sorted-subset donors than for non-shared clonotypes. Only blood was sampled, and tissue TCR repertoires likely differ from those in blood. Because the study included only a small number of donors, the genetic and exposure-history diversity represented was limited. Estimated clonotype richness was generally larger for naive than for memory subsets. Around 5% of naive CD4, 3.5% of naive CD8, roughly 2.4% of memory CD4, and approximately 0.4% of memory CD8 clonotypes were shared across several donors. Pairwise subsampling indicated that sequencing depth was expected to affect the degree of clonotype sharing among donors. Even with the large sequencing depth, rarefaction of the sorted-subset datasets indicated that sequencing was incomplete.

This clone was detected a few times. There is no known antigen for this receptor. Base qualities are missing; no much larger clone stands one base away. V is cut by 3 bases and J by 3 bases, and the space between the germline ends is 5 bases. The germline V gene specifies MDHEN as CDR1 and SYDVKM as CDR2. Including cysteine and phenylalanine, the CDR3 has 12 amino acids. The only DNA kept is the CDR3, 36 bases in frame from the first base. The donors were healthy, HIV-negative adults who had no recently reported acute infections or vaccinations. All donors were Caucasian adults living in Nashville, Tennessee, USA. CD4+ T cells were enriched by magnetic negative selection, after which naive cells were positively selected on CD45RA and the negative fraction was taken as the memory subset. Blood was obtained by leukapheresis, after which PBMCs were separated by Ficoll-Histopaque density gradient centrifugation and cryopreserved in liquid nitrogen vapor phase. Purity and quantity of every magnetically sorted T cell population were checked by analytical flow cytometry. Each sorted fraction had its genomic DNA isolated and then quantified by UV absorbance on a Nanodrop 2000c.

Using the deep immunoSEQ assay, TCR CDR3 regions were amplified from genomic DNA by multiplex PCR. Extracted genomic DNA from each cell subset was distributed evenly across all wells of several immunoSEQ 96-well plates, and each plate was treated as a replicate. For sorted subsets, each replicate PCR was loaded with approximately 200 ng genomic DNA, equivalent to 25,000 to 30,000 T cell genomes. Purified libraries were quantified with a Qubit 3.0 fluorometer, sized on a Bioanalyzer 2100, and re-quantified with the KAPA Library Quantification kit. Every immunoSEQ 96-well plate was sequenced on a dedicated single-read 150-cycle Illumina NextSeq 550 flow cell. As for how the authors treated the data: Because the immunoSEQ output held only junctional sequences and lacked quality scores, the filtering could not match the filtering applied to full-length reads. To assign V/J genes and CDR3, sequences were annotated against IMGT germline references using PyIR, a Python wrapper for IgBLAST v1.9. Reads were filtered out if the reads had weak V/J assignments (E-value above 1e-6), no CDR3, stop codons, out-of-frame junctions, or ambiguous translated residues. V3J clonotypes were defined as sequences sharing an identical inferred V gene, J gene, and CDR3 amino acid sequence. Percentage overlap between repertoires was calculated by dividing the number of shared unique clonotypes by the size of the smaller repertoire. Richness of each repertoire was evaluated using RTK rarefaction, the Chao1 estimator, and Recon v2.1 estimates of unobserved clonotypes. OLGA was used to compute generation probabilities for all TCRbeta clonotypes that the gDNA method yielded from a handful of donors. TCRdb mirrors the immuneACCESS table, restricted to in-frame sequences. Some clones are absent from its copies; in checked studies, under half trace to an unresolved V gene, and the reason for the others is unknown. The V and J calls and clone size were taken over from that table, and D and trimming were inferred from the DNA. Counted in this sample were approximately 2,300,000 clones; about nine tenths of them appeared once. The ten largest clonotypes hold 0.37% of the sample.

Source material: naive CD4+ T cells from PBMCs. What this sample's cell subset or site label stands for: CD45RA+ positively selected. The source of this sequence is a man younger than 30 in good health. Some clones in this sample may be carry-over from other donors' samples. The rearrangement joined TRBV28 to TRBJ1-1, with an unclear D gene assignment. The CDR3 in this case is CASSFGDTEAFF. The nucleotide sequence is TGTGCCAGCAGTTTTGGAGACACTGAAGCTTTCTTT.